This T cell receptor (beta chain) was documented in a study of PD-1 blockade in classical Hodgkin lymphoma (dated by TCRdb to 2020 to 2022). A note on the overall study: Nivolumab dosing was 3 mg/kg intravenously every 2 weeks, continuing until either disease progression or unacceptable toxicity. To define a peripheral blood immune signature of response to PD-1 blockade in classical Hodgkin lymphoma, the study combined TCR beta sequencing with CyTOF. Findings and caveats that apply to the study as a whole: A significant rise by C4D1 was seen in CD4+ but not CD8+ TCR diversity (p=0.0027 vs p=0.16), with the rise being most apparent in complete responders (p=0.02). Among trial patients, those achieving complete response had baseline diversity similar to that of newly diagnosed patients, while diversity was significantly lower in partial responders and progressors. Only a single clinical trial cohort was studied, and what caused the repertoire differences, possibly disease activity or prior therapy, remained undefined. Lower diversity was observed in patients in whom nivolumab was started less than 1 year after ASCT, and these patients were excluded from later analyses so that confounding by immune reconstitution would be avoided. Baseline TCR diversity was reported to be lower in newly diagnosed patients than in healthy donors, and even lower in relapsed/refractory patients.

Reading the label with the study, this specimen's time point is: cycle 4 day 1 (C4D1), after less than seven weeks of nivolumab. Relapse after autologous stem cell transplantation had occurred in all trial patients, and cohorts A, B and C were distinguished by prior brentuximab vedotin exposure. The trial cohort was composed of 56 patients with relapsed/refractory classical Hodgkin lymphoma, for whom complete response, partial response or progressive disease was recorded as best overall response. Single-agent nivolumab was administered to trial patients in the multi-cohort phase II CheckMate 205 trial. An independent review committee assessed best overall response by applying the 2007 International Working Group response criteria. Trial PBMCs were obtained immediately prior to nivolumab initiation (C1D1) and on therapy at cycle 2 day 1 and cycle 4 day 1. After peripheral blood was drawn into 8 mL Vacutainer Cell Preparation Tubes, PBMCs were isolated by centrifugation and then cryopreserved.

Genomic DNA was isolated using the Qiagen DNeasy kit from unsorted PBMCs as well as from negatively selected CD4+ and CD8+ fractions. TCR beta CDR3 regions were amplified by immunoSEQ multiplex PCR using primers annealing to V and J segments. Amplification bias was minimized using a synthetic immune receptor repertoire, and residual bias was removed computationally after sequencing. The source study handled its data this way. Custom Python scripts were used to quantify repertoire diversity as the Shannon entropy index. The unsorted, CD4+ and CD8+ repertoires were each analyzed separately, with the exception of combined analyses, where CD4+ and CD8+ sequences were merged in silico. A clone was considered expanded if an increase in frequency of at least 2-fold after treatment relative to C1D1 was found, and a pseudocount of 0.5 was applied to clones undetected at baseline. Singleton clones were defined as clones with 0 or 1 copy at C1D1, and non-singleton clones were defined as clones with 2 or more copies. Clones expanded in unsorted samples were annotated as CD4+, CD8+ or unknown by matching protein sequences in sorted samples from the same patient. Wilcoxon tests on paired samples were used to test changes in diversity from C1D1 to C4D1. Sourced from immuneACCESS, this table was stored by TCRdb with only in-frame sequences that have V and J called. A share of the clones is absent; for the studies checked, an unresolved V gene accounts for under half, and the remainder has no known explanation. That table supplies the V and J calls and clone size; D and trimming were determined from the DNA. The sample records some 7,000 clones, about 74% of which are singletons. The top ten constitute roughly two fifths of the sample.

Worth noting for this clone: The clone's antigen remains unknown. The record has no base qualities; no much larger clone is one base away.

This TCR was sampled from a human donor with classical Hodgkin lymphoma. This specimen was peripheral blood mononuclear cells (PBMCs), taken before the fourth cycle of nivolumab.

The DNA reads as follows: TGTGCCAGCAGCTTAGCGCGATCGGAGTTTACCTACGAGCAGTACTTC. Its protein is CASSLARSEFTYEQYF. The chain is made from TRBV7-9 and TRBJ2-7; there is no confident call for the D gene. Relative to germline, V is 0 bases shorter and J is 2 bases shorter, with 14 bases between their ends. The CDR3 sequence holds 16 residues, the cysteine and phenylalanine included. The DNA shown is the 48-base CDR3, in frame from base 1. The CDR1 and CDR2 encoded by the germline V gene (reference sequence) are SEHNR and FQNEAQ.